The 16 T cell receptor beta chains presented below share a single source sample, sequenced in a study of T-cell reconstitution after alpha-beta-depleted transplantation in children. Library preparation (for TCRbeta) was performed with unique molecular identifiers. Each CDR3 protein gets one entry after TCRdb re-called the PCR reads with MiXCR. The sample has tens of thousands of distinct CDR3 sequences, roughly 4.9% seen once. The source material was PBMCs, mostly from graft donor cells, sampled 180 days after TCRalphabeta/CD19-depleted stem cell transplant. The receptors were sampled from a boy younger than two who had a stem cell transplant for acute myeloid leukemia, so the T cells may come from the graft donor.

This clonotype was seen at least ten times. The rearrangement joins TRBV4-3 to TRBJ1-2; no firm D call. V lost 1 base and J 2 bases, leaving 8 bases between the germline ends. Looked up from germline, CDR1 is LGHNA and CDR2 is YSLEER. This CDR3 region has 14 residues. For the CDR3, the DNA is TGCGCCAGCAGCCAAGTCCGGTCCAACTATGGCTACACCTTC. It translates to CASSQVRSNYGYTF.

In this sample, this clonotype turned up many times. The chain is built from TRBV5-5 and TRBJ1-1; 9 bases line up with TRBD1. V was clipped by 4 bases and J by 7 bases; unmatched bases: 2. The CDR3 is 12 residues long. CDR1 is SGHKS, CDR2 YYEKEE, per germline (reference sequence). The CDR3 protein is CASSGDRVEAFF. The CDR3 coding sequence is TGTGCCAGCAGCGGGGACAGGGTTGAAGCTTTCTTT.

This clonotype was counted at least ten times. The chain employs TRBV12-3 or TRBV12-4 and TRBJ1-1; no clear D gene. This CDR3 spans 16 amino acids. Trimming stripped 5 bases from V and 2 bases from J, with 18 bases between. This chain's CDR3 is CASSPISRVGNTEAFF. The CDR3 DNA reads as TGTGCCAGCAGTCCAATCTCGAGGGTAGGAAACACTGAAGCTTTCTTT.

The chain couples TRBV28 to TRBJ2-4, with D unresolved. CDR1 and CDR2 (germline): MDHEN, SYDVKM. This CDR3 comprises 14 residues. Trimming stripped 2 bases from V and 2 bases from J, with 7 bases between. CDR3: CASSLQGPKNIQYF. The CDR3 DNA is TGTGCCAGCAGTTTACAAGGTCCCAAAAACATTCAGTACTTC.

This clonotype occurred many times. This rearrangement joins TRBV27 to TRBJ2-1; 7 bases are a match to TRBD2. Germline assignment: CDR1 MNHEY and CDR2 SMNVEV (reference sequence). Trimming took 6 bases from V and 2 from J; bases not matched to a gene: 7. CDR3 length: 15 amino acids. CDR3 region: CASRPTSHPYNEQFF. The CDR3 DNA reads as TGTGCCAGCAGACCGACTAGCCACCCCTACAATGAGCAGTTCTTC.

This clonotype was seen a single time. This sequence joins TRBV3-1 and TRBJ2-2; 9 bases agree with TRBD1. Germline-derived CDR1 and CDR2 are LGHDT and YNNKEL (reference sequence). This CDR3 contains 19 residues. V dropped 11 bases and J dropped 3; count of bases not matched to a gene: 22. The CDR3 here is CACTPQVSGTGMYTGELFF. CDR3 DNA: TGTGCCTGCACTCCACAGGTCTCCGGGACAGGGATGTACACCGGGGAGCTGTTTTTT.

This clonotype was observed many times. Relative to the germline gene, one junction end is altered; a read error may explain this. The V gene is TRBV12-3 or TRBV12-4, the J gene TRBJ1-5, with 9 bases matching TRBD1. This CDR3 spans 16 amino acids. The CDR3 spells CASSPGTGNGDHPQHF. CDR3 bases: TGTGCCAGCAGTCCCGGGACAGGGAACGGCGATCACCCCCAGCATTTT.

At least ten counts were recorded for this clonotype. This chain links TRBV28 with TRBJ1-2; D is uncertain. Trimming shortened V by 1 base and J by 8 bases, and 5 bases separated the two germline ends. CDR1 is MDHEN and CDR2 is SYDVKM in the germline V gene. This CDR3 spans 11 amino acids. CDR3 amino acids: CASSLSKGYTF. The CDR3 bases are TGTGCCAGCAGTTTATCGAAGGGCTACACCTTC.

There are many counts of this clonotype. CDR3 sequence: CASSLVIDYGYTF. The CDR3 nucleotides read TGCGCCAGCAGCTTGGTGATTGACTATGGCTACACCTTC. This chain joins TRBV5-1 and TRBJ1-2; unclear D gene. V shed 0 bases and J shed 3 bases, with 6 bases lying between them. The CDR3 contains 13 residues. Germline V gives CDR1 SGHRS, CDR2 YFSETQ. The full variable domain, rest sourced from reference TRBV5-1 and TRBJ1-2, is KAGVTQTPRYLIKTRGQQVTLSCSPISGHRSVSWYQQTPGQGLQFLFEYFSETQRNKGNFPGRFSGRQFSNSRSEMNVSTLELGDSALYLCASSLVIDYGYTFGSGTRLTVV.

This clonotype was seen many times. V gene TRBV28 combines with J gene TRBJ2-4, with D perhaps matching TRBD1 (6 bases). Germline assignment: CDR1 MDHEN and CDR2 SYDVKM. Deletions cut 3 bases from V and 0 bases from J, with 12 bases between. This CDR3 is built from 16 residues. CDR3 coding DNA: TGTGCCAGCAGTTTTTACAGGGCGGAAGCCAAAAACATTCAGTACTTC. Its translation is CASSFYRAEAKNIQYF.

In its sample, this clonotype was seen many times. The V call is TRBV3-1, the J call TRBJ2-5; 8 bases match TRBD2. CDR3 length: 14 residues. Looked up from germline, CDR1 is LGHDT and CDR2 is YNNKEL (reference sequence). Trimming at V came to 3 bases and at J to 2 bases, leaving 2 bases not matched to a gene. In nucleotides, the CDR3 is TGTGCCAGCAGCCACTTAGCGGGGCAAGAGACCCAGTACTTC. Translated, it gives CASSHLAGQETQYF.

This clonotype occurred many times. V usage is TRBV5-1 and J usage is TRBJ2-1, with D possibly matching TRBD2 (5 bases). Germline V lookup: CDR1 SGHRS, CDR2 YFSETQ. V lost 0 bases and J lost 7, with 20 bases in between. CDR3 length: 17 amino acids. CDR3 bases: TGCGCCAGCAGCTTGGCCGCCGGGATCGCGTCCGGGAATGAGCAGTTCTTC. Translated, it gives CASSLAAGIASGNEQFF.

This clonotype was recorded at least ten times. V usage is TRBV11-2 and J usage is TRBJ2-7; no reliable D call. The CDR3 is 15 amino acids. Trimming removed 3 bases from V and 6 bases from J, with 18 bases in between. CDR1 and CDR2 (germline): SGHAT, FQNNGV. The CDR3: CASSFNVDREGEQYF. CDR3 in DNA: TGTGCCAGCAGCTTTAATGTAGATAGGGAAGGCGAGCAGTACTTC. Full variable domain (remainder filled in from reference TRBV11-2 and TRBJ2-7): EAGVAQSPRYKIIEKRQSVAFWCNPISGHATLYWYQQILGQGPKLLIQFQNNGVVDDSQLPKDRFSAERLKGVDSTLKIQPAKLEDSAVYLCASSFNVDREGEQYFGPGTRLTVT.

This clonotype was seen ten or more times. This sequence joins TRBV20-1 and TRBJ2-7, with 7 bases fitting TRBD1. Germline CDR1 and CDR2: DFQATT and SNEGSKA (reference sequence). After removal of 3 bases from V and 2 bases from J, the junction contained 16 bases not matched to a gene. This CDR3 is built from 17 residues. CDR3 amino acids: CSARALTDRPGAYEQYV. The CDR3 DNA reads TGCAGTGCTAGGGCACTCACGGACAGGCCCGGAGCCTACGAGCAGTACGTC.

This clonotype was seen many times. The chain employs TRBV12-3 or TRBV12-4 and TRBJ1-2; D not resolved. CDR3 size: 13 residues. Between the trimmed V and J ends, which lost 10 bases and 8 bases, there was a span of 20 bases. CDR3 amino acids: CATQEGRRSGYTF. The CDR3 DNA reads TGTGCCACCCAGGAGGGCAGGCGGAGCGGCTACACCTTC.

This clonotype was seen ten or more times. The chain uses TRBV11-3 and TRBJ1-6; D not certain. Germline lookup yields CDR1 SGHNT and CDR2 YENEEA. The CDR3 totals 14 residues. V lost 5 bases to trimming and J lost 8 bases, with 13 bases between them. This chain's CDR3 is CASSPGSPDSPLHF. The CDR3 nucleotides are TGTGCCAGCAGCCCGGGATCTCCGGATTCACCCCTCCACTTT.